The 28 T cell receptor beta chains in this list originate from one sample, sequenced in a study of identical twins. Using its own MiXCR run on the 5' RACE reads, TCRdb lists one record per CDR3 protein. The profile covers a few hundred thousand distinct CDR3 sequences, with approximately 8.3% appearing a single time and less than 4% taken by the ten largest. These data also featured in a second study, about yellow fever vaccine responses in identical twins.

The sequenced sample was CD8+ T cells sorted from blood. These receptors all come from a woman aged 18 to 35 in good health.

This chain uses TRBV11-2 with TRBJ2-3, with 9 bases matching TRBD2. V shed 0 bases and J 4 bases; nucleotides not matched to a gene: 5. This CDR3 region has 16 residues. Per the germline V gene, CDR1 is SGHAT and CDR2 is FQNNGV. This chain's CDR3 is CASSLEGGGASDTQYF. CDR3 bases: TGTGCCAGCAGCTTAGAAGGCGGGGGGGCGTCAGATACGCAGTATTTT. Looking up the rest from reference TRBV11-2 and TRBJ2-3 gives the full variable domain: EAGVAQSPRYKIIEKRQSVAFWCNPISGHATLYWYQQILGQGPKLLIQFQNNGVVDDSQLPKDRFSAERLKGVDSTLKIQPAKLEDSAVYLCASSLEGGGASDTQYFGPGTRLTVL.

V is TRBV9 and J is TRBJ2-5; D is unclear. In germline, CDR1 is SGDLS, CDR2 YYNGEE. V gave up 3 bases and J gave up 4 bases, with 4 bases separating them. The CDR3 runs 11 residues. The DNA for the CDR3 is TGTGCCAGCAGCGCTAGAGAGACCCAGTACTTC. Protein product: CASSARETQYF.

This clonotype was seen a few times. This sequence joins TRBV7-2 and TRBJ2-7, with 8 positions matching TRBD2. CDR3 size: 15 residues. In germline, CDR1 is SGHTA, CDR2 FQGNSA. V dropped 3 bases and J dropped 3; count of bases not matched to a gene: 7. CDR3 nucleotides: TGTGCCAGCAGCTTCTTGCCCCGGGGGGGCTACGAGCAGTACTTC. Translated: CASSFLPRGGYEQYF.

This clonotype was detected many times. The CDR3 protein is CASSDGCLAGPTGELFF. CDR3 DNA: TGTGCCAGCAGTGACGGATGCCTAGCGGGACCCACCGGGGAGCTGTTTTTT. The chain recombines TRBV25-1 with TRBJ2-2; TRBD2 matches 9 bases. Germline trimming cut 3 bases from V and 4 bases from J; bases unmatched to any gene: 9. Germline CDR1 is MGHDK and CDR2 is SYGVNS. This CDR3 has 17 amino acids.

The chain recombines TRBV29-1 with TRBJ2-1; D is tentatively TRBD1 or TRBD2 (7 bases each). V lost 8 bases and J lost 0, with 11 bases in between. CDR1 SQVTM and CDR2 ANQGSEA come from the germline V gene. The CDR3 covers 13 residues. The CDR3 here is CSLRGGSYNEQFF. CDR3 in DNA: TGCAGCCTCAGGGGGGGCTCCTACAATGAGCAGTTCTTC.

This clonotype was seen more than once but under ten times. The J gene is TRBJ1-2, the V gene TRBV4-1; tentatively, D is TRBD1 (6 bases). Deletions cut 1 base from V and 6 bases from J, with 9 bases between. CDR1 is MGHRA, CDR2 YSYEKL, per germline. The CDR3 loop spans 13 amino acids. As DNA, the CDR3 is TGCGCCAGCAGCCAAGGGACAGAGCATGGCTACACCTTC. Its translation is CASSQGTEHGYTF.

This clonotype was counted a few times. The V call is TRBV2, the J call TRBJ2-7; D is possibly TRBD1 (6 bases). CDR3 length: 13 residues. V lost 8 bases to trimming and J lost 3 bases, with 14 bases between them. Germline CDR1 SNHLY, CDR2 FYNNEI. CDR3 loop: CASYIEGGYEQYF. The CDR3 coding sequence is TGTGCCAGCTACATAGAAGGGGGCTACGAGCAGTACTTC.

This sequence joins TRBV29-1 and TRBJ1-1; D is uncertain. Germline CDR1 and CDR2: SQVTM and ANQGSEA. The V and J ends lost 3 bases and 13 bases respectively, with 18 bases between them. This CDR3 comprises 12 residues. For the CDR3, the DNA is TGCAGCGTTGACTTGGGTGAAGCTTGGGGTTTCTTT. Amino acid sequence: CSVDLGEAWGFF.

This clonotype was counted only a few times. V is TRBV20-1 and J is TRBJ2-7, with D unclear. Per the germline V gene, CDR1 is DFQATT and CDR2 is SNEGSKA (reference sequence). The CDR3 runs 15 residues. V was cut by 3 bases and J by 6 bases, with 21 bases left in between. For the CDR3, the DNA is TGCAGTGCTAGCGTACGGGCGTATCCCCTCTCCGAGCAGTACTTC. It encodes CSASVRAYPLSEQYF.

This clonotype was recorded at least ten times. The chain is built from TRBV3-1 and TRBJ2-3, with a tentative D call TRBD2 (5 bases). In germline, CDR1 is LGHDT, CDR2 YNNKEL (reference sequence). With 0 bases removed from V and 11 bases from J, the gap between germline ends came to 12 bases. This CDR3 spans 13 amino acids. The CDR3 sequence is CASSQEEGRGQYF. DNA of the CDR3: TGTGCCAGCAGCCAAGAAGAGGGCCGCGGGCAGTATTTT.

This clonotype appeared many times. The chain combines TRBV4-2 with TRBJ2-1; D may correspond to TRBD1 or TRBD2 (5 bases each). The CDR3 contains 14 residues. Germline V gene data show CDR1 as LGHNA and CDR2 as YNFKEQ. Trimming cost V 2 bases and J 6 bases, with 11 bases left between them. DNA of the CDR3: TGTGCCAGCAGCCAACCCGGGACGCCCAATGAGCAGTTCTTC. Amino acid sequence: CASSQPGTPNEQFF.

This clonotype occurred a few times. The CDR3 sequence: CATSRDGSSGTYNEQFF. The CDR3 nucleotides read TGTGCCACCAGCAGAGATGGTAGTAGCGGGACCTACAATGAGCAGTTCTTC. The chain carries TRBV15 and TRBJ2-1; 8 bases match TRBD2. This CDR3 is 17 amino acids long. Germline V lookup: CDR1 LNHNV, CDR2 YYDKDF (reference sequence). Losses at the gene ends were 0 bases for V and 2 bases for J; bases not matched to a gene: 6.

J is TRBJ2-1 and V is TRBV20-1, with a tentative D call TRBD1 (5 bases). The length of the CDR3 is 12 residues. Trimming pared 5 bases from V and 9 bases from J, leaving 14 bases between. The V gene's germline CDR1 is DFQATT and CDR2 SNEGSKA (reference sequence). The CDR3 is CSARYQGSEQFF. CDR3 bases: TGCAGTGCTCGATATCAGGGTAGTGAGCAGTTCTTC.

The DNA for the CDR3 is TGCGCCAGCAGCCAACGAGTGGCAGCGCCTAGAGAGACCCAGTACTTC. It is translated as CASSQRVAAPRETQYF. The chain links TRBV4-3 to TRBJ2-5; no reliable D call. CDR3 length: 16 residues. Germline values: CDR1 LGHNA, CDR2 YSLEER. Between the trimmed V and J ends, which lost 2 bases and 4 bases, there was a span of 17 bases.

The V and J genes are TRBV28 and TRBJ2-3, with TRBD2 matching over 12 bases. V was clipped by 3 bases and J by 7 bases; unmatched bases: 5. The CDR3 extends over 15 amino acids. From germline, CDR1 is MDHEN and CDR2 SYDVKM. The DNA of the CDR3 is TGTGCCAGCAGTTTCAGTCTAGCGGGAGGGTATACGCAGTATTTT. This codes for CASSFSLAGGYTQYF.

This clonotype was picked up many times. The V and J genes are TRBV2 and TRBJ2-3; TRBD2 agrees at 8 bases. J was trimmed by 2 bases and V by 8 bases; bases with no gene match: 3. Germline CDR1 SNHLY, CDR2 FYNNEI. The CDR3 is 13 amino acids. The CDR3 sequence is CASCGGSTDTQYF. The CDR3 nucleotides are TGTGCCAGCTGCGGGGGGTCCACAGATACGCAGTATTTT.

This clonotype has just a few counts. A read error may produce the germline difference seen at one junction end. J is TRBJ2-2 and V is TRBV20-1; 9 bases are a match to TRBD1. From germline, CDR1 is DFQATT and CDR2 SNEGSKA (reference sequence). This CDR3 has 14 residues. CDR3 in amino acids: CSARDRGIVGELFF. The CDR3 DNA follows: TGCAGTGCAAGAGACAGGGGGATAGTCGGGGAGCTGTTTTTT.

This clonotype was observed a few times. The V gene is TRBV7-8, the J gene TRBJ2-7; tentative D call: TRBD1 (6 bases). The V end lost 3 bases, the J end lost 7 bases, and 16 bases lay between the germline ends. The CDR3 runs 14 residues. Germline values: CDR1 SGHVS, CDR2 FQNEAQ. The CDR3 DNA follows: TGTGCCAGCAGCTTTACCGGGACACCTCTGGAGCAGTACTTC. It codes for CASSFTGTPLEQYF.

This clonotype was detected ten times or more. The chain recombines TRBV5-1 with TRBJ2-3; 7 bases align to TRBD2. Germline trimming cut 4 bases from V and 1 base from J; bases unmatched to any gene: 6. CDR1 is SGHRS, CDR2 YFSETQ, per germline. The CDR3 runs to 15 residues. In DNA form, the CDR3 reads TGCGCCAGCAGCCCCCTAGCGGTCGGCACAGATACGCAGTATTTT. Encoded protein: CASSPLAVGTDTQYF.

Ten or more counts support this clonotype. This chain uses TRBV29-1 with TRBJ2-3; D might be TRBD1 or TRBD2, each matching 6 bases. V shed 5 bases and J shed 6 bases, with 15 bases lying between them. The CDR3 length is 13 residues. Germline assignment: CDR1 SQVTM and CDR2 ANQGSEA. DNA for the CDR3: TGCAGCGTTTGGGGGCGGGATTCGGATACGCAGTATTTT. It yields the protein CSVWGRDSDTQYF.

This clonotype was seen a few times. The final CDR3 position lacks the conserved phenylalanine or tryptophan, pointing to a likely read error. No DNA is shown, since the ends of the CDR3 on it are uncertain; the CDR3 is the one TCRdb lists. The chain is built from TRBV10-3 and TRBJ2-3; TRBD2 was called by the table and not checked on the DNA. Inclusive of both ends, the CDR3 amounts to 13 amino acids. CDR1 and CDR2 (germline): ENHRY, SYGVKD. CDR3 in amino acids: CAISELTSGRSLV.

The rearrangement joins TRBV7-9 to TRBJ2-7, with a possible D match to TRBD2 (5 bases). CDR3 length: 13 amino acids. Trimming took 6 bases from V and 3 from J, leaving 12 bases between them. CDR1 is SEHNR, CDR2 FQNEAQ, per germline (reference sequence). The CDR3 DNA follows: TGTGCCAGCAGTCCCCCGGCGGGCTACGAGCAGTACTTC. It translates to CASSPPAGYEQYF.

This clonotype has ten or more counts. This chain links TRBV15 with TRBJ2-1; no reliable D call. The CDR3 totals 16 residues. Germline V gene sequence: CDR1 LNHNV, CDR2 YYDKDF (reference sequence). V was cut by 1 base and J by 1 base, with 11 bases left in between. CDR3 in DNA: TGTGCCACCAGCAGAGGGACGGCAACTTCCTACAATGAGCAGTTCTTC. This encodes CATSRGTATSYNEQFF. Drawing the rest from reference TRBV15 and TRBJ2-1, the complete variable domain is DAMVIQNPRYQVTQFGKPVTLSCSQTLNHNVMYWYQQKSSQAPKLLFHYYDKDFNNEADTPDNFQSRRPNTSFCFLDIRSPGLGDTAMYLCATSRGTATSYNEQFFGPGTRLTVL.

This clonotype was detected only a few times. CDR3 sequence (DNA): TGTGCCAGCAGCTTAGAACTACTCCCCTGGGAGCAGTACTTC. Its protein is CASSLELLPWEQYF. J is TRBJ2-7 and V is TRBV7-2; D call uncertain. Trimming took off 1 base at V and 7 bases at J, with 14 bases between the two ends. Germline assignment: CDR1 SGHTA and CDR2 FQGNSA. The CDR3 contains 14 residues.

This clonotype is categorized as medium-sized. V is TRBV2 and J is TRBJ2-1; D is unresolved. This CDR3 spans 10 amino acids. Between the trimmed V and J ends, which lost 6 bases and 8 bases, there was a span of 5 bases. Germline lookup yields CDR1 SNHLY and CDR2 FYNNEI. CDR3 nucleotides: TGTGCCAGCAGAGGGTATGAGCAGTTCTTC. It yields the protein CASRGYEQFF.

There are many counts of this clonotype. DNA of the CDR3: TGCAGCGATCGCCCCGGGACAGGGGGCAATGAGCAGTTCTTC. Encoded protein: CSDRPGTGGNEQFF. The chain is built from TRBV29-1 and TRBJ2-1; 11 bases are shared with TRBD1. Per the germline V gene, CDR1 is SQVTM and CDR2 is ANQGSEA. V gave up 7 bases and J gave up 6 bases; unmatched junction bases: 8. CDR3 length: 14 residues.

DNA of the CDR3: TGTGCCAGCAGCGAAATTTCAGGGGACATGAACACTGAAGCTTTCTTT. Its translation is CASSEISGDMNTEAFF. V is TRBV11-2 and J is TRBJ1-1; possibly TRBD1 for D (6 bases). The germline gives CDR1 SGHAT, CDR2 FQNNGV. This CDR3 region has 16 residues. V lost 5 bases, J lost 0 bases, and 16 bases lay in between.

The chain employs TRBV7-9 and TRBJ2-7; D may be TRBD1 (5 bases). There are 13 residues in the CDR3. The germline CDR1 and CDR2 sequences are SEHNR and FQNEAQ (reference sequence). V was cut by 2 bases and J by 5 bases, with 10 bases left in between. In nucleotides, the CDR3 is TGTGCCAGCAGCTTACGACAGTTCGACGAGCAGTACTTC. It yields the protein CASSLRQFDEQYF.